The clone carrying this T cell receptor beta chain was counted a few times. Its antigen is unidentified. TCRB transcripts that were expressed got sequenced, as all of the isolated RNA had been reverse transcribed. Profiled with immunoSEQ multiplex PCR; TCRdb holds only in-frame clones, not every one. The sample lists around 690,000 clones, around 12% seen once, with approximately 0.11% in the top ten. This specimen belongs to a study of beta chain features in type 1 diabetes. Study-wide context: Patients looked much like healthy donors when it came to age, gender and cell yields. Study-level findings and limits: Type 1 diabetes patients showed a moderate but significant shortening of TCRB CDR3s in all four CD4+ subsets.

This CDR3 contains 16 residues. V was clipped by 3 bases and J by 0 bases, with 12 bases between them. Germline CDR1 and CDR2: SGHTA and FQGNSA. The TCR comes from a man between 25 and 39 years old with type 1 diabetes. The chain combines TRBV7-2 with TRBJ2-1; D gene ambiguous. The sample was naive CD4+ T cells from blood. CDR3 nucleotides: TGTGCCAGCAGCTTTAGTTCTGATAGCTCCTACAATGAGCAGTTCTTC. Its protein product is CASSFSSDSSYNEQFF.